This TCR beta chain was captured by sequencing in a study of blood T cell repertoires in COVID-19. Clones were read by immunoSEQ multiplex PCR, and TCRdb kept only the in-frame ones, dropping some. The table includes 350,000 or so clones, approximately 88% detected once. V was pared by 7 bases and J by 8 bases, with 9 bases of the junction left unmatched. Germline V gives CDR1 MNHEY, CDR2 SVGAGI. The CDR3 sequence is 13 residues long. The chain joins TRBV6-5 to TRBJ2-5, with 8 nucleotides matching TRBD1. This receptor was identified in a woman aged 30 to 39 with COVID-19, enrolled during active disease. Specimen: peripheral blood. CDR3 sequence: CASTHGTGSTQYF. As DNA, the CDR3 is TGTGCCAGCACTCATGGGACAGGATCAACCCAGTACTTC.